This T cell receptor (beta chain) emerged from a study of blood T cell repertoires in COVID-19. Study background: Researchers got acute and convalescent COVID-19 samples from the United States, Italy and Spain. T cells, B-cell-depleted T cells, or PBMCs supplied cDNA or gDNA.

The CDR3 runs 13 residues. Germline lookup yields CDR1 SGHAT and CDR2 FQNNGV. Trimming removed 2 bases at V and 4 bases at J, with 6 bases between. One Seattle source followed patients from active infection through their disease course. Sequencing was performed with immunoSEQ multiplex PCR; in TCRdb, only in-frame clones are kept and a portion is missing. The data show about 140,000 clones, about 87% seen once. This receptor was obtained from a human donor with COVID-19, enrolled during active disease. The donor label of this sample is uncertain. Material: peripheral blood. This chain links TRBV11-2 with TRBJ1-3, with D uncertain. The CDR3 is CASSLRFGNTIYF. The DNA for the CDR3 is TGTGCCAGCAGCTTACGGTTCGGAAACACCATATATTTT.